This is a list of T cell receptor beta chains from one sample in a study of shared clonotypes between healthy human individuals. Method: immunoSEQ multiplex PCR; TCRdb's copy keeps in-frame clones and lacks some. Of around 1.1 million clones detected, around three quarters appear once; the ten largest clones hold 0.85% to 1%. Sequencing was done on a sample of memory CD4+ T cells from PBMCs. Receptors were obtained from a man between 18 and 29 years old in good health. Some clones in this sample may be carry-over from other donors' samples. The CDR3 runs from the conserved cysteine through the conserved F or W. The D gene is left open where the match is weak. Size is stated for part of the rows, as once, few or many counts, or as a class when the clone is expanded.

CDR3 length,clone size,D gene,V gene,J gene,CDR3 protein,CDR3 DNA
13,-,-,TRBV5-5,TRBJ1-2,CASSPGLNYGYTF,TGTGCCAGCAGCCCAGGATTAAACTATGGCTACACCTTC
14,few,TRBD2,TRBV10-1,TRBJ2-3,CASSSGKGTDTQYF,TGCGCCAGCAGTAGCGGGAAAGGCACAGATACGCAGTATTTT
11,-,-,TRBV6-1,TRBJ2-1,CASRGGGEQFF,TGTGCCAGCAGGGGTGGTGGTGAGCAGTTCTTC
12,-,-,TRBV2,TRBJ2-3,CASVPLRDTQYF,TGTGCCAGCGTCCCTTTAAGGGATACGCAGTATTTT
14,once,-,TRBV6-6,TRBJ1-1,CASSQDSEEDEAFF,TGTGCCAGCAGCCAGGACAGCGAGGAGGATGAAGCTTTCTTT
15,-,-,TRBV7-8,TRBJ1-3,CASSLMDRSGNTIYF,TGTGCCAGCAGCTTAATGGACCGCTCTGGAAACACCATATATTTT
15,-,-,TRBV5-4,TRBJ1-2,CASSLRTEGNYGYTF,TGTGCCAGCAGCCTTAGGACAGAAGGGAACTATGGCTACACCTTC
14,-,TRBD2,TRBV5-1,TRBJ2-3,CASSETSGTDTQYF,TGCGCCAGCAGCGAGACTAGCGGGACAGATACGCAGTATTTT
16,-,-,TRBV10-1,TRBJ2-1,CASSELGTAGYNEQFF,TGCGCCAGCAGTGAGTTGGGTACCGCAGGATACAATGAGCAGTTCTTC
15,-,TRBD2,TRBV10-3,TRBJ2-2,CAISMGLAATGELFF,TGTGCCATCAGTATGGGGCTAGCGGCCACCGGGGAGCTGTTTTTT
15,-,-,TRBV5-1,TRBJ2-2,CASSLVNKNTGELFF,TGCGCCAGCAGCTTGGTAAACAAAAACACCGGGGAGCTGTTTTTT
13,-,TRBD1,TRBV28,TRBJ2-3,CASRRQGADTQYF,TGTGCCAGCAGACGACAGGGGGCAGATACGCAGTATTTT
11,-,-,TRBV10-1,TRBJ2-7,CARGGTYEQYF,TGCGCCAGGGGGGGCACCTACGAGCAGTACTTC
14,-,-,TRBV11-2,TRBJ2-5,CASRATTNQETQYF,TGTGCCAGCAGGGCAACCACGAACCAAGAGACCCAGTACTTC
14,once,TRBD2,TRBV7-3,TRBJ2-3,CASKLAGFSDTQYF,TGTGCCAGCAAACTAGCGGGATTCTCAGATACGCAGTATTTT
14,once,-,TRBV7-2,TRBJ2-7,CASIRDPSAYEQYF,TGTGCCAGCATCCGGGACCCCTCCGCCTACGAGCAGTACTTC
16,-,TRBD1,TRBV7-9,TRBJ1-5,CASSLGQGYSNQPQHF,TGTGCCAGCAGCTTAGGACAGGGGTATAGCAATCAGCCCCAGCATTTT
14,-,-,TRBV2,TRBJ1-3,CASRTSGTGNTIYF,TGTGCCAGCAGGACTTCAGGAACTGGAAACACCATATATTTT
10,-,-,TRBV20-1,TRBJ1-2,CSALRDDYTF,TGCAGTGCTCTTCGGGACGACTACACCTTC
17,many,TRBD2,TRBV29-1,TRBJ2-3,CSTARLAGGTRTDTQYF,TGCAGCACCGCGAGGCTAGCGGGAGGGACCCGCACAGATACGCAGTATTTT
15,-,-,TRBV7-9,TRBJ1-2,CASSSPQKGFGGYTF,TGTGCCAGCAGCTCCCCTCAGAAGGGTTTCGGCGGCTACACCTTC
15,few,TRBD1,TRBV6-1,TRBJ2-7,CASTQTDRVYEEQYF,TGTGCCAGCACCCAAACGGACAGGGTATATGAAGAGCAGTACTTC
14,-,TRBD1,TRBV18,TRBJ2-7,CASSPRQGSYEQYF,TGTGCCAGCTCACCCCGACAGGGGTCCTACGAGCAGTACTTC
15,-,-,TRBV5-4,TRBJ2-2,CASSLLLGNTGELFF,TGTGCCAGCAGCTTGTTATTGGGGAACACCGGGGAGCTGTTTTTT
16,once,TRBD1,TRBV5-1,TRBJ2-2,CASSLWAGGSAGELFF,TGCGCCAGCAGCTTGTGGGCAGGGGGCTCAGCCGGGGAGCTGTTTTTT
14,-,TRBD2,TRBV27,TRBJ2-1,CASRASGRVNEQFF,TGTGCCAGCAGAGCTAGCGGGAGGGTGAATGAGCAGTTCTTC
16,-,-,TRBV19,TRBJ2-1,CASSISAAIRANEQFF,TGTGCCAGTAGTATCTCGGCGGCCATCCGGGCCAATGAGCAGTTCTTC
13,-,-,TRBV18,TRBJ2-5,CASSPGRKETQYF,TGTGCCAGCTCACCTGGTAGAAAAGAGACCCAGTACTTC